The source of this TCR beta chain is a study of blood T cell repertoires in COVID-19. At the level of the study: Material from acute and convalescent COVID-19 was sourced from the United States, Italy and Spain. The cDNA or gDNA used as material had been derived from T cells, B-cell-depleted T cells, or PBMCs.

As handled by the study authors: Reference gene primer amplification in the assay estimated nucleated cell counts. Clones were sequenced by immunoSEQ multiplex PCR, and TCRdb holds only the in-frame ones, with some missing. V, J and clone size are taken as reported in that table, and D and trimming were inferred from the DNA itself. The data contain 56,000 or so clones, around 90% of them seen just once; the ten biggest clones take up about 18%. The CDR3 runs 14 residues. V shed 5 bases and J shed 3 bases, with 10 bases lying between them. Looked up from germline, CDR1 is SGHTA and CDR2 is FQGTGA. The source of this sequence is a woman over 75 with active COVID-19. Sequencing was done on a sample of peripheral blood. The chain is built from TRBV7-3 and TRBJ2-2; a possible D gene is TRBD2 (6 bases). Here the CDR3 DNA reads TGTGCCAGCAGCCCACAGCGGGACACCGGGGAGCTGTTTTTT. It codes for CASSPQRDTGELFF.